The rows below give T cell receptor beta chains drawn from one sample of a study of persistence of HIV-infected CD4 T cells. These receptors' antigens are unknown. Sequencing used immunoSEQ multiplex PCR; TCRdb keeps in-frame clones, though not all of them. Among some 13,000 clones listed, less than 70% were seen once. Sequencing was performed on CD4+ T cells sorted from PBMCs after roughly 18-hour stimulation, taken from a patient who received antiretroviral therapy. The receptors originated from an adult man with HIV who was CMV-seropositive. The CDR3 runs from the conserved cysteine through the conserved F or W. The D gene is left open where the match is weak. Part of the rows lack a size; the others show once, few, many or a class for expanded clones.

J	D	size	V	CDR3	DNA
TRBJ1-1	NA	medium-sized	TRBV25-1	CASSQGTGEAFF	TGTGCCAGCAGTCAGGGTACCGGGGAAGCTTTCTTT
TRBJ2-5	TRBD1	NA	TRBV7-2	CASSLAMTGGETQYF	TGTGCCAGCAGCTTAGCGATGACAGGGGGTGAGACCCAGTACTTC
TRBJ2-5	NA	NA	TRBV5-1	CASSGGFGETQYF	TGCGCCAGCAGCGGGGGGTTTGGAGAGACCCAGTACTTC
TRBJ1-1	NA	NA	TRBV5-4	CASSLGTRAPEAFF	TGTGCCAGCAGCTTGGGTACCCGGGCACCTGAAGCTTTCTTT
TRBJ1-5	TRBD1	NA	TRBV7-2	CASSLNRGLNQPQHF	TGTGCCAGCAGCTTAAACAGGGGGCTCAATCAGCCCCAGCATTTT
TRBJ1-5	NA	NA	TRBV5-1	CASSLEGGNQPQHF	TGCGCCAGCAGCTTGGAAGGTGGCAATCAGCCCCAGCATTTT
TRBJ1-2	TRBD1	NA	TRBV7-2	CASSLDWDRIYGYTF	TGTGCCAGCAGCTTGGATTGGGACAGAATATATGGCTACACCTTC
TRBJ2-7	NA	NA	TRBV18	CASSRSSGARRAYEQYF	TGTGCCAGCTCACGTTCATCGGGGGCGCGTAGGGCCTACGAGCAGTACTTC
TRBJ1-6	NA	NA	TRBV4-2	CASSLGRVGSPLHF	TGTGCCAGCAGCCTAGGACGGGTTGGTTCACCCCTCCACTTT
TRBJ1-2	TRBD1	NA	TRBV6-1	CASSEETGGRYGYTF	TGTGCCAGCAGTGAAGAGACAGGGGGCCGCTATGGCTACACCTTC
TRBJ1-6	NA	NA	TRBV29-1	CSVRDSGGSSPLHF	TGCAGCGTCCGGGACTCCGGAGGGAGTTCACCCCTCCACTTT
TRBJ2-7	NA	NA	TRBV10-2	CPRSESWGNEQYF	TGCCCCCGCAGTGAGAGTTGGGGAAACGAGCAGTACTTC
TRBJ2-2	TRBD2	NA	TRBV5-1	CASSLAGLATGELFF	TGCGCCAGCAGCTTAGCGGGGCTTGCCACCGGGGAGCTGTTTTTT
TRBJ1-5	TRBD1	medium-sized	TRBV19	CASSINVRGLAQPQHF	TGTGCCAGTAGTATAAATGTAAGGGGGCTTGCTCAGCCCCAGCATTTT
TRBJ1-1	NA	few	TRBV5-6	CASSFSYTEAFF	TGTGCCAGCAGCTTTTCTTACACTGAAGCTTTCTTT
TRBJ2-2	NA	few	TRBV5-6	CASSFRESGTGELFF	TGTGCCAGCAGCTTCAGGGAGTCCGGCACCGGGGAGCTGTTTTTT
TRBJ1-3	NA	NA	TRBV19	CATSEGRSGNTIYF	TGTGCCACCTCTGAGGGTCGGTCTGGAAACACCATATATTTT
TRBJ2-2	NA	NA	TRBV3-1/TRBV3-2	CASSQNGPNTGELFF	TGTGCCAGCAGCCAAAATGGTCCAAACACCGGGGAGCTGTTTTTT
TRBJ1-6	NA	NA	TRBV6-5	CASSYSTESSSPLHF	TGTGCCAGCAGTTACTCGACGGAGTCGAGTTCACCCCTCCACTTT
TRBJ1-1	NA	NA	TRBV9	CASSSWGSTEAFF	TGTGCCAGCAGCTCGTGGGGGTCCACTGAAGCTTTCTTT
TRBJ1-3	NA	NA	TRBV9	CASSVDEGQFSGNTIYF	TGTGCCAGCAGCGTAGATGAGGGGCAATTCTCTGGAAACACCATATATTTT
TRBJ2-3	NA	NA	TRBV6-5	CASSFQQRSTDTQYF	TGTGCCAGCAGTTTTCAACAGCGAAGCACAGATACGCAGTATTTT
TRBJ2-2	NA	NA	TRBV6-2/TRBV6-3	CASSSTTGGGFNTGELFF	TGTGCCAGCAGCTCCACCACAGGGGGGGGGTTTAACACCGGGGAGCTGTTTTTT
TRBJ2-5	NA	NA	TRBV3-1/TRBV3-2	CASSQVRGFQETQYF	TGTGCCAGCAGCCAAGTCAGGGGCTTTCAAGAGACCCAGTACTTC
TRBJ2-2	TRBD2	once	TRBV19	CASRGGSGINTGELFF	TGTGCCAGTAGGGGGGGTAGCGGGATCAACACCGGGGAGCTGTTTTTT
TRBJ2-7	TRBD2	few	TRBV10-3	CAISESGTSGTSRGEQYF	TGTGCCATCAGTGAGTCTGGGACTAGCGGGACAAGCCGGGGCGAGCAGTACTTC
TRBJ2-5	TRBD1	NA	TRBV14	CASSPSRQGQETQYF	TGTGCCAGCAGCCCCTCCAGACAGGGCCAAGAGACCCAGTACTTC
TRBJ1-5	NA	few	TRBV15	CATSIGGQPQHF	TGTGCCACCAGCATTGGGGGTCAGCCCCAGCATTTT
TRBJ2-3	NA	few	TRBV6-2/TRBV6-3	CASSGWIDTQYF	TGTGCCAGCAGTGGGTGGATAGATACGCAGTATTTT
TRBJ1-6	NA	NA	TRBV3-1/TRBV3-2	CASSQVFGPLHF	TGTGCCAGCAGCCAAGTTTTTGGTCCCCTCCACTTT
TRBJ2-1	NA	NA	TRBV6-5	CASSPVGDFYNEQFF	TGTGCCAGCAGTCCGGTGGGGGACTTCTACAATGAGCAGTTCTTC
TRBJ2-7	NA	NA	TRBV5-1	CASSLERQIYEQYF	TGCGCCAGCAGCTTGGAAAGGCAGATCTACGAGCAGTACTTC
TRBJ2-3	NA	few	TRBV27	CASSSKRTGGWYF	TGTGCCAGCAGTTCGAAGCGCACGGGCGGATGGTATTTT
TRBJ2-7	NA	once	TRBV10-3	CAIGPSLGEQYF	TGTGCCATCGGGCCATCTTTGGGCGAGCAGTACTTC
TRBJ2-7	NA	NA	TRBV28	CASSSGLPRNEQYF	TGTGCCAGCAGTTCGGGACTCCCCCGGAACGAGCAGTACTTC
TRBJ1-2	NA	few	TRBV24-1	CATSDETVVYGYTF	TGTGCCACCAGTGACGAGACAGTTGTTTATGGCTACACCTTC
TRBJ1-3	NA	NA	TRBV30	CAWTQGSSFAGNTIYF	TGTGCCTGGACCCAGGGGAGTAGTTTCGCGGGAAACACCATATATTTT
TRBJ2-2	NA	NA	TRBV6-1	CASSERTSNTGELFF	TGTGCCAGCAGTGAACGCACATCGAACACCGGGGAGCTGTTTTTT
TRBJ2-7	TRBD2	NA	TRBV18	CASSLTSGSYEQYF	TGTGCCAGCTCACTCACTAGCGGATCCTACGAGCAGTACTTC
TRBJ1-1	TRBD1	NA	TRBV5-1	CASSSPTGGKTEAFF	TGCGCCAGCAGCTCGCCAACAGGGGGAAAAACTGAAGCTTTCTTT
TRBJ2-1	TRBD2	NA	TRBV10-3	CATRGGGANEQFF	TGTGCCACGAGGGGCGGGGGGGCCAATGAGCAGTTCTTC
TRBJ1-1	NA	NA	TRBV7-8	CASSRRKGPNAEAFF	TGTGCCAGCAGCCGACGGAAAGGACCCAACGCTGAAGCTTTCTTT
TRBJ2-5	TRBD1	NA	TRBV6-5	CAIGQGSQETQYF	TGTGCCATAGGACAGGGATCACAAGAGACCCAGTACTTC
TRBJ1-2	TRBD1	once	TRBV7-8	CASRPNPRTGDGYTF	TGTGCCAGCAGACCCAATCCACGGACAGGGGATGGCTACACCTTC
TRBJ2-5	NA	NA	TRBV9	CASSQGRVGLQETQYF	TGTGCCAGCAGCCAAGGACGGGTCGGACTTCAAGAGACCCAGTACTTC
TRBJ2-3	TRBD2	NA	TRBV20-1	CSASRLAGGTDTQYF	TGCAGTGCTAGTAGATTAGCGGGGGGCACAGATACGCAGTATTTT
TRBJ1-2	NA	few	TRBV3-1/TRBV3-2	CASSQGVSGRGNYGYTF	TGTGCCAGCAGCCAAGGGGTTTCGGGGCGGGGGAACTATGGCTACACCTTC
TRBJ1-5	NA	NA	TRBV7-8	CASSPGGSGNQPQHF	TGTGCCAGCAGCCCAGGCGGTTCGGGGAATCAGCCCCAGCATTTT
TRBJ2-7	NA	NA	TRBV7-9	CASSLLGYEQYF	TGTGCCAGCAGCCTCCTGGGCTACGAGCAGTACTTC
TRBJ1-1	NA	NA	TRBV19	CASSAPGHRGDTEAFF	TGTGCCAGTAGTGCACCGGGACACCGGGGGGACACTGAAGCTTTCTTT
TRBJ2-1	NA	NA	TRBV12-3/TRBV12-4	CASAGYNEQFF	TGTGCCAGCGCGGGGTACAATGAGCAGTTCTTC
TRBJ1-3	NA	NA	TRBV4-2	CASSQAGNTIYF	TGTGCCAGCAGCCAAGCGGGAAACACCATATATTTT
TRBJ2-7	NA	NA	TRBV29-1	CSVEGLRGYEQYF	TGCAGCGTTGAAGGCCTTCGGGGCTACGAGCAGTACTTC
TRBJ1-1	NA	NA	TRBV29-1	CSVDNKPLNTEAFF	TGCAGCGTCGACAATAAGCCATTGAACACTGAAGCTTTCTTT
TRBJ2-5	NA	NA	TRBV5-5	CASSPRQQQETQYF	TGTGCCAGCAGCCCCAGACAGCAACAAGAGACCCAGTACTTC
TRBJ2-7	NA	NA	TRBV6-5	CASLRAGPSYEQYF	TGTGCCAGCCTTAGGGCAGGGCCCTCCTACGAGCAGTACTTC